The clone carrying this TCR beta chain is termed medium-sized. Total RNA and DNA came together from 20-30 mg of bulk tissue without cell sorting. Reverse transcription of around 0.45 ug total RNA with a constant-region primer produced TCR beta cDNA. Libraries for TCR beta were built through three nested multiplex PCR rounds, which together made up a slightly modified ARM-PCR procedure. The two initial PCR rounds, about 9 cycles each, used TRBV1-TRBV30 forward and C-beta reverse primers. TCRdb processed the multiplex PCR reads anew with MiXCR; each CDR3 protein has one entry. The data hold 50,000 or so distinct CDR3 sequences, with over 75% observed a single time. The data belong to a study of tumor-infiltrating lymphocytes in primary liver carcinoma. Across the whole study: The tumors, T1-T3 N0M0 lesions, were about 4 to 11 cm across.

V dropped 1 base and J dropped 6 bases, with 13 bases sitting between them. The CDR3 runs to 14 residues. Sequencing was carried out using liver tumor tissue from sampling region 5. The subset here: tumor region T5, tumor centre. The receptor's source is a man aged 35 to 55 with primary liver carcinoma and hepatitis B virus infection. V and J are TRBV12-3 or TRBV12-4 and TRBJ2-7, with D hard to call. The DNA of the CDR3 is TGTGCCAGCAGTTTAGTAGGCAGACCATTCGAGCAGTACTTC. Translated, it gives CASSLVGRPFEQYF.